This T cell receptor beta chain was recovered during a study of OX40 agonist ivuxolimab in advanced cancers. As for the study in general: Prior anti-PD-1, anti-PD-L1 or anti-CTLA-4 therapy was allowed; around 40% had some.

With regard to this clone: Its matching antigen is unknown.

Germline V lookup: CDR1 SGHRS, CDR2 YFSETQ. CDR3 size: 14 residues. Trimming cost V 2 bases and J 2 bases, with 9 bases left between them. Repertoires were generated with immunoSEQ multiplex PCR, while TCRdb's copy carries only in-frame clones and drops some. This sample yields around 76,000 clones, of which around 92% are seen a single time; over 8% belongs to the top ten. Study-wide points: Partly responding patients at 0.1-3.0 mg/kg showed some of the smallest clonal expansion.

The TCR was taken from an adult with an advanced solid tumor such as melanoma, head and neck, liver or kidney cancer. The V gene is TRBV5-1, the J gene TRBJ2-3; D uncertain. The sample consisted of CD4+ or CD8+ T cells sorted from blood, taken in a trial of the OX40 agonist ivuxolimab. The CDR3 coding sequence is TGCGCCAGCAGCTTAATGACGCCCACAGATACGCAGTATTTT. It translates to CASSLMTPTDTQYF.